What follows are 7 T cell receptor beta chains derived from one specimen sequenced in a study of response to subunit inactivated influenza vaccine. TCRdb reprocessed the RT-PCR reads with MiXCR, giving one entry per CDR3 protein. The sample lists 150,000 to 200,000 distinct CDR3 sequences; around 9% were seen once. Sequences were derived from non-naive T cells sorted from PBMCs, sampled on the day of vaccination. All receptors come from a middle-aged man who received an inactivated influenza vaccine.

This clonotype has just a few counts. This chain uses TRBV20-1 with TRBJ1-4; D call uncertain. The length of the CDR3 is 14 residues. Trimming pared 3 bases from V and 10 bases from J, leaving 18 bases between. The germline V gene has CDR1 DFQATT and CDR2 SNEGSKA (reference sequence). The CDR3 DNA reads as TGCAGTGCTAGGGCGGCAGGCAGTATTGGAAAACTGTTTTTT. Its protein product is CSARAAGSIGKLFF.

The chain couples TRBV14 to TRBJ1-1; TRBD1 might be the D (6 bases). CDR1 is SGHDN, CDR2 FVKESK, per germline. The CDR3 has 16 amino acids. V lost 3 bases to trimming and J lost 1 base, with 15 bases between them. As DNA, the CDR3 is TGTGCCAGCAGCCAGCTCAACAGGGTCCAGAACACTGAAGCTTTCTTT. It yields the protein CASSQLNRVQNTEAFF.

The CDR3 DNA reads TGTGCCAGCAGTTACAGGGTCAACGAGCAGTACTTC. Protein: CASSYRVNEQYF. This chain links TRBV6-2 or TRBV6-3 with TRBJ2-7; D unresolved. The CDR3 extends over 12 amino acids. V was trimmed by 2 bases and J by 5 bases, leaving 7 bases between them. Germline V gives CDR1 MNHEY, CDR2 SVGEGT.

At least ten counts were recorded for this clonotype. The chain has TRBV4-2 and TRBJ1-3; 7 bases map to TRBD1. J was trimmed by 2 bases and V by 3 bases; bases with no gene match: 7. The CDR3 spans 16 residues. Germline CDR1 is LGHNA and CDR2 is YNFKEQ. CDR3 loop: CASSQSTGRAGNTIYF. In DNA form, the CDR3 reads TGTGCCAGCAGCCAGTCGACAGGGAGGGCTGGAAACACCATATATTTT.

The rearrangement links TRBV6-6 to TRBJ1-1, with D hard to call. The CDR3 extends over 13 amino acids. The V gene lost 5 bases and the J gene lost 5 bases, with 12 bases spanning the gap. The germline V gene encodes CDR1 MNHNY and CDR2 SVGAGI (reference sequence). The CDR3 protein is CASSTRGQTEAFF. Written as DNA, the CDR3 is TGTGCCAGCAGTACCCGTGGGCAGACTGAAGCTTTCTTT.

This clonotype has a count of ten or more. This rearrangement joins TRBV28 to TRBJ2-2; 8 bases map to TRBD1. Germline CDR1 and CDR2: MDHEN and SYDVKM. V dropped 5 bases and J dropped 1; count of bases not matched to a gene: 6. The CDR3 extends over 16 amino acids. CDR3: CASSRGGTGNTGELFF. The CDR3 nucleotides read TGTGCCAGCAGTAGAGGAGGGACAGGGAACACCGGGGAGCTGTTTTTT.

J is TRBJ2-1 and V is TRBV5-1; 9 nucleotides match TRBD2. With 5 bases clipped from V and 10 bases from J, the junction kept 13 bases outside the gene matches. Germline values: CDR1 SGHRS, CDR2 YFSETQ. The CDR3 consists of 15 residues. Here the CDR3 reads CASSGAGGPIVEQFF. CDR3 nucleotide sequence: TGCGCCAGCAGTGGTGCGGGGGGGCCAATAGTGGAGCAGTTCTTC.